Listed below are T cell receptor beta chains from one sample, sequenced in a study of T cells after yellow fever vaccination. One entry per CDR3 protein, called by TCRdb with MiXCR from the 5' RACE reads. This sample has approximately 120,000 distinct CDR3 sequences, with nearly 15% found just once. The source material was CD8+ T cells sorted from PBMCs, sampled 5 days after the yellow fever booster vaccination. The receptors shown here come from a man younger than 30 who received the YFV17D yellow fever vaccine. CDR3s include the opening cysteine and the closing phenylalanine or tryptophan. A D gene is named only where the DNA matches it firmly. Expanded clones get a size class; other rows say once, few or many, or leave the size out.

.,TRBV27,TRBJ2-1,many,TGTGCCAGCAGTTTAGGAGGGAGAAGTGAGCAGTTCTTC,CASSLGGRSEQFF
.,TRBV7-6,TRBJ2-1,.,TGTGCCAGCAGCTTAAGGGGGGCTAGCGGCAGCAATGAGCAGTTCTTC,CASSLRGASGSNEQFF
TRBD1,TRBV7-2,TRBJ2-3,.,TGTGCCAGCAGCTCGGGACAGGCTTTACCGGATACGCAGTATTTT,CASSSGQALPDTQYF
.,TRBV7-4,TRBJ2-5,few,TGTGCCAGCAGCTACGCCTCCGGGACCCAGTACTTC,CASSYASGTQYF
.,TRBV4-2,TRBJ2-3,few,TGTGCCAGCAGCCAAGATCGATTAACTAGGGGTCCCACAGATACGCAGTATTTT,CASSQDRLTRGPTDTQYF
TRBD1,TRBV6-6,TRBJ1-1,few,TGTGCCAGCAGTTACGACAGGGGCGGCACTGAAGCTTTCTTT,CASSYDRGGTEAFF
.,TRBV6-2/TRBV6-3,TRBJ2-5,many,TGTGCCAGCGGGAGGTCGGAGACCCAGTACTTC,CASGRSETQYF
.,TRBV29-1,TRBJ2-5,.,TGCAGCGTAGGCGTCGGGGAGACCCAGTACTTC,CSVGVGETQYF
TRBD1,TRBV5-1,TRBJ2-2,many,TGCGCCAGCAGCACCGGACAGGGTTCAAACACCGGGGAGCTGTTTTTT,CASSTGQGSNTGELFF
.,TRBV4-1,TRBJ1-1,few,TGCGCCAGCAGCCTCGGTCCGTGGCATATGAACACTGAAGCTTTCTTT,CASSLGPWHMNTEAFF
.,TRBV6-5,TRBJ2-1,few,TGTGCCAGCAGTTACTCGTTCGGGGACTCCTACAATGAGCAGTTCTTC,CASSYSFGDSYNEQFF
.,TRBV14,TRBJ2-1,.,TGTGCCAGCAGCCAACTTCTTGGGGTGGATCCTGAGCAGTTCTTC,CASSQLLGVDPEQFF
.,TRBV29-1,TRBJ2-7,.,TGCAGCGTTGAGGTCTCCGGGGTGGCAGTCGAGCAGTACTTC,CSVEVSGVAVEQYF
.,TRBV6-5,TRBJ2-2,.,TGTGCCAGCAAGGGGGGGACCGGGGAGCTGTTTTTT,CASKGGTGELFF
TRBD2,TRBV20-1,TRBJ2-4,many,TGCAGTGCTAGAGATGGGGGGGTAACCAAAAACATTCAGTACTTC,CSARDGGVTKNIQYF
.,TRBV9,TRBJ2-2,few,TGTGCCAGCAGCGTAGGGGGGTGGAACACCGGGGAGCTGTTTTTT,CASSVGGWNTGELFF
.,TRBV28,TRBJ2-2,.,TGTGCCAGCAGTTTCAGCGTCACCGGGGAGCTGTTTTTT,CASSFSVTGELFF
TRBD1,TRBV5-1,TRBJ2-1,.,TGCGCCAGCAGCTTGGACCTAACGACAGGGTACAATGAGCAGTTCTTC,CASSLDLTTGYNEQFF
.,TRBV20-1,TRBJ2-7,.,TGCAGTGCTAGGCCTCAGAGCTCCTACGAGCAGTACTTC,CSARPQSSYEQYF
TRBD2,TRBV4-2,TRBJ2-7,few,TGTGCCAGCAGCCAGTACGGGACTACTTACGAGCAGTACTTC,CASSQYGTTYEQYF
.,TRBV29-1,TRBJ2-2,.,TGCAGCGTTAATGGACTTCACGGGAACACCGGGGAGCTGTTTTTT,CSVNGLHGNTGELFF
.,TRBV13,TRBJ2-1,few,TGTGCCAGCTCCGTGGGCCACAGGTACGATGAGCAGTTCTTC,CASSVGHRYDEQFF